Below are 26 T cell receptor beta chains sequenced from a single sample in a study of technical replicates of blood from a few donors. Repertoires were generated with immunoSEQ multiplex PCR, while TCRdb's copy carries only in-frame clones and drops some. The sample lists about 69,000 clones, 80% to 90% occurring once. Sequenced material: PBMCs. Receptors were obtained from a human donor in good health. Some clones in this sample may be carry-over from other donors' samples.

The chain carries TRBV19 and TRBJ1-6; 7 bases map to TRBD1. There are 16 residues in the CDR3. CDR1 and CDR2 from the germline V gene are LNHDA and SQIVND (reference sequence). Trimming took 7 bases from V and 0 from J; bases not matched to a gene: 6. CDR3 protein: CASTKTGNSYNSPLHF. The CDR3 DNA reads TGTGCCAGTACCAAGACAGGGAACTCCTATAATTCACCCCTCCACTTT.

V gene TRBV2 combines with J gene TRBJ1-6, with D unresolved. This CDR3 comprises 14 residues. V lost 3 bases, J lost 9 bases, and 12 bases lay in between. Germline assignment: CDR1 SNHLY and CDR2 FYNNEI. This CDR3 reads CASSDSPRRSPLHF. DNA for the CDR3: TGTGCCAGCAGTGATAGTCCCCGCCGTTCACCCCTCCACTTT.

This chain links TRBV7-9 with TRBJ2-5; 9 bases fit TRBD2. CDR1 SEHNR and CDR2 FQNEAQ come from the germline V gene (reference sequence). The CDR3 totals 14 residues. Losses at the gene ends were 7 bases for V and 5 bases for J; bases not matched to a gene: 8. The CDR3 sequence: CASNAFSGSETQYF. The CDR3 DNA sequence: TGTGCCAGCAACGCCTTTAGCGGGAGTGAGACCCAGTACTTC.

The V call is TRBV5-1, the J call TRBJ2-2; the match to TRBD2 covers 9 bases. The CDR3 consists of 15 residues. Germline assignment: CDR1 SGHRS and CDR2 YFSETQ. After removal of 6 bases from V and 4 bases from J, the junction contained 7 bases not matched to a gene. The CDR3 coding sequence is TGCGCCAGCAAAGAGACTAGCGGCAGCACCGGGGAGCTGTTTTTT. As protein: CASKETSGSTGELFF.

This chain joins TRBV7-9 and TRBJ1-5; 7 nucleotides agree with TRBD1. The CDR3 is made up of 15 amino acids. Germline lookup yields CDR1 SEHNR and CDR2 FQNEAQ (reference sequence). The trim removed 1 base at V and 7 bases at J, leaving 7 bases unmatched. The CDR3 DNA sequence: TGTGCCAGCAGCTTAGGAGGGGGCCCCAGCCAGCCCCAGCATTTT. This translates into CASSLGGGPSQPQHF.

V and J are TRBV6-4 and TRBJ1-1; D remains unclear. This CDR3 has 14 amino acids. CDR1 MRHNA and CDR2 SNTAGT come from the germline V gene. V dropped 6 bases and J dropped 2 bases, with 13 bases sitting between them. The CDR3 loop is CASRVGPSNTEAFF. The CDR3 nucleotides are TGTGCCAGCAGGGTGGGCCCGTCCAACACTGAAGCTTTCTTT.

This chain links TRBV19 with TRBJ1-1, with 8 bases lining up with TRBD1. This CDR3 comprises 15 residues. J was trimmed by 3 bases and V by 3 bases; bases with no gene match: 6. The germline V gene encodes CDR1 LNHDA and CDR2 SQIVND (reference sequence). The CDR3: CASSITGGVDTEAFF. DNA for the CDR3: TGTGCCAGTAGTATTACAGGGGGAGTGGACACTGAAGCTTTCTTT.

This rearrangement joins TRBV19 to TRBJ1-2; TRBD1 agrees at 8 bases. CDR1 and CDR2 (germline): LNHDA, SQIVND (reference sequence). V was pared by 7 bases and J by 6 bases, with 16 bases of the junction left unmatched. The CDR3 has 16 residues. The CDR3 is CASTTGTGVIRDGYTF. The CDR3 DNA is TGTGCCAGTACCACCGGGACAGGTGTAATACGGGATGGCTACACCTTC.

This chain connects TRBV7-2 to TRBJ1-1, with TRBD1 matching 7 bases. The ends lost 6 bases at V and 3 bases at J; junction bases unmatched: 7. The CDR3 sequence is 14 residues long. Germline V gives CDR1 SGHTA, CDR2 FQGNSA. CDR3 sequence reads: CASRLTGVDTEAFF. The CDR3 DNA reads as TGTGCCAGCAGGCTAACAGGGGTCGACACTGAAGCTTTCTTT.

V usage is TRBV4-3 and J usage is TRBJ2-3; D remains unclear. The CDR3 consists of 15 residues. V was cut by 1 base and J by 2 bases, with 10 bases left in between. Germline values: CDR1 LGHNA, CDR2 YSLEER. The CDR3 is CASSQGLAITDTQYF. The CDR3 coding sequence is TGCGCCAGCAGCCAAGGGCTGGCAATCACAGATACGCAGTATTTT.

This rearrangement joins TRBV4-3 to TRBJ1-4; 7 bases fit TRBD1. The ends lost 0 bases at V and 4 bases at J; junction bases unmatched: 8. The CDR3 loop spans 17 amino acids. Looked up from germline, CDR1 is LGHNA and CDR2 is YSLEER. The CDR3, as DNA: TGCGCCAGCAGCCAAGAGGTGCCCCGGGACAGTAATGAAAAACTGTTTTTT. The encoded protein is CASSQEVPRDSNEKLFF.

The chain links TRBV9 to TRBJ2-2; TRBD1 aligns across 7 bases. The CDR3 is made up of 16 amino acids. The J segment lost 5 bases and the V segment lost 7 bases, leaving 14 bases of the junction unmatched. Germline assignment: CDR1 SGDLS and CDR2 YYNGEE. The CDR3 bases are TGTGCCAGCGGGAGACAAGGGGGCCCCCAGACCGGGGAGCTGTTTTTT. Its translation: CASGRQGGPQTGELFF.

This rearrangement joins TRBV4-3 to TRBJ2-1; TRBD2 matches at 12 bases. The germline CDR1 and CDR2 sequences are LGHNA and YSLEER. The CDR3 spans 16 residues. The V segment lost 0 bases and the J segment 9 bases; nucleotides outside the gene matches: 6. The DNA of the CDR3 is TGCGCCAGCAGCCAAGATTCGACTAGCGGGAGTGGTGAGCAGTTCTTC. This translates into CASSQDSTSGSGEQFF.

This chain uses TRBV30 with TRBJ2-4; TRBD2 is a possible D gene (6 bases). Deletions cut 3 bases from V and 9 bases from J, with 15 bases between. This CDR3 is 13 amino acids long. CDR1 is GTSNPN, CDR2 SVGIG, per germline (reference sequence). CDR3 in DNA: TGTGCCTGGAGGAAGGAGGGGCAGGGCATTCAGTACTTC. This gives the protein CAWRKEGQGIQYF.

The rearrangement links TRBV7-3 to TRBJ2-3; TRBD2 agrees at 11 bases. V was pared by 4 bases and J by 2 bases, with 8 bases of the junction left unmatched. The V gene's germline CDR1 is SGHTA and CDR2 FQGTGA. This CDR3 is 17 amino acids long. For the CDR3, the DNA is TGTGCCAGCAGCTCTTCGACTAGCGGGGCCCACACAGATACGCAGTATTTT. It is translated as CASSSSTSGAHTDTQYF.

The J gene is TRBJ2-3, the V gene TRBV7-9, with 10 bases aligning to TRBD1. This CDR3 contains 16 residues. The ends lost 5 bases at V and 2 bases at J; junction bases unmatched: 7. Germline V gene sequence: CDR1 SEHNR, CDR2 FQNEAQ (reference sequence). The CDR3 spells CASSKSGTGVTDTQYF. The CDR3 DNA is TGTGCCAGCAGCAAATCCGGGACAGGGGTCACAGATACGCAGTATTTT.

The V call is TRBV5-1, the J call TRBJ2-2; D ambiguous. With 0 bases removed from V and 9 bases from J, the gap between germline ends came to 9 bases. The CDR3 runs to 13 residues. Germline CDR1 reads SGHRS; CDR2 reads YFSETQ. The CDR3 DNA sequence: TGCGCCAGCAGCTTGGACTACTACTGGGAGCTGTTTTTT. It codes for CASSLDYYWELFF.

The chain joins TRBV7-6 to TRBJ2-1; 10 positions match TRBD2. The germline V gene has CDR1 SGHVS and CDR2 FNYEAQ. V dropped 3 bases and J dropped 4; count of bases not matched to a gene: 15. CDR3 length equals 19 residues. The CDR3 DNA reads TGTGCCAGCAGCTTCGGGCTAGCGGGGGAGTCACCTCCATACAATGAGCAGTTCTTC. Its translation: CASSFGLAGESPPYNEQFF. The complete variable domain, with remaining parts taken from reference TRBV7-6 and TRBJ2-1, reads GAGVSQSPRYKVTKRGQDVALRCDPISGHVSLYWYRQALGQGPEFLTYFNYEAQQDKSGLPNDRFSAERPEGSISTLTIQRTEQRDSAMYRCASSFGLAGESPPYNEQFFGPGTRLTVL.

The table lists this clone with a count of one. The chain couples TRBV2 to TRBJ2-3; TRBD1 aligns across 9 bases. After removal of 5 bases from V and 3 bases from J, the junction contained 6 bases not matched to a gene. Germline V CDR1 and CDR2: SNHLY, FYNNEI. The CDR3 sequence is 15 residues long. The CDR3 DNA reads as TGTGCCAGCAGTCAACAGGGGGCGCGAACAGATACGCAGTATTTT. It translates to CASSQQGARTDTQYF.

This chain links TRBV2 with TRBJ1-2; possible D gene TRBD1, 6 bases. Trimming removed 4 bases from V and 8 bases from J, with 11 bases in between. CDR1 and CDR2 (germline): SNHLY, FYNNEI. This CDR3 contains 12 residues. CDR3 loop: CASSVDRLGYTF. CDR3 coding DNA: TGTGCCAGCAGTGTTGACAGGCTGGGCTACACCTTC.

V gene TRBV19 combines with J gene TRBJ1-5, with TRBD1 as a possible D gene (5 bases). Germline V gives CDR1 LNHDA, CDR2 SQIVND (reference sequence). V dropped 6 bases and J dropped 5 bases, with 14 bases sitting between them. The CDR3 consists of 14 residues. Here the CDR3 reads CASSTTGRHQPQHF. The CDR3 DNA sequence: TGTGCCAGTAGCACAACAGGAAGGCATCAGCCCCAGCATTTT.

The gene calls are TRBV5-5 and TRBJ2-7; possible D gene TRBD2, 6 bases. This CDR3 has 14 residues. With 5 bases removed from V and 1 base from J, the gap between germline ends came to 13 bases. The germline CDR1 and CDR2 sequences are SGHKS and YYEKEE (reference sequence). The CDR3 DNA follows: TGTGCCAGCAGTCTGGTTGGGAGGTCCTACGAGCAGTACTTC. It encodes CASSLVGRSYEQYF. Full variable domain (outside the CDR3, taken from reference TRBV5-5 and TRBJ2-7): DAGVTQSPTHLIKTRGQQVTLRCSPISGHKSVSWYQQVLGQGPQFIFQYYEKEERGRGNFPDRFSARQFPNYSSELNVNALLLGDSALYLCASSLVGRSYEQYFGPGTRLTVT.

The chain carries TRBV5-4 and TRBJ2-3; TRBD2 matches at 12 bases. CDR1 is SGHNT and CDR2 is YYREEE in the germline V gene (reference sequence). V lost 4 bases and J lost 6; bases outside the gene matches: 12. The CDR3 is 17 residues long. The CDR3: CASSTRLAGVGSDTQYF. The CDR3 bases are TGTGCCAGCAGCACCAGACTAGCGGGGGTTGGGAGCGATACGCAGTATTTT.

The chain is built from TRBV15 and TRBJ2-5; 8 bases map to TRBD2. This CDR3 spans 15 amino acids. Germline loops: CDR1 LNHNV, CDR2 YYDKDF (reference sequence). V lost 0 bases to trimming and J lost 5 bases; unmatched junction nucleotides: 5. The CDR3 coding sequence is TGTGCCACCAGCAGAGATAAAACGGGAGGGGAGACCCAGTACTTC. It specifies CATSRDKTGGETQYF.

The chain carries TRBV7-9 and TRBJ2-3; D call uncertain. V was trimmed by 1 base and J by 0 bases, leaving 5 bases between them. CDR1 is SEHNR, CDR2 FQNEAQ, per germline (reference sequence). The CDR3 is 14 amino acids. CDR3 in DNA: TGTGCCAGCAGCTTAGGACATAGCACAGATACGCAGTATTTT. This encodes CASSLGHSTDTQYF.

The CDR3 DNA is TGTGCCAGCAGTAGTAGTGATACGCAGTATTTT. Translating it yields CASSSSDTQYF. The chain recombines TRBV7-9 with TRBJ2-3; no definite D call. From germline, CDR1 is SEHNR and CDR2 FQNEAQ (reference sequence). Trimming took 6 bases from V and 6 from J, leaving 7 bases between them. The CDR3 has 11 amino acids.